This T cell receptor beta chain is from a study of T-cell reconstitution after alpha-beta-depleted transplantation in children. This clonotype appeared many times. A TCRbeta library incorporating unique molecular identifiers was prepared. One entry per CDR3 protein, called by TCRdb with MiXCR from the PCR reads. The sample contains more than 550,000 distinct CDR3 sequences, 8% to 11% of which appear only once. The germline V gene encodes CDR1 DFQATT and CDR2 SNEGSKA (reference sequence). This CDR3 is built from 13 residues. Unmatched junction bases numbered 2, after V lost 1 base and J lost 2 bases. This sequence originates from a human donor who donated a stem cell graft to a child with acute myeloid leukemia. J is TRBJ2-7 and V is TRBV20-1, with 7 nucleotides matching TRBD1. Sequenced material: PBMCs from the stem cell graft donor, taken from the stem cell graft. CDR3 loop: CSARAGQPYEQYF. CDR3 nucleotides: TGCAGTGCTAGAGCGGGACAGCCCTACGAGCAGTACTTC.